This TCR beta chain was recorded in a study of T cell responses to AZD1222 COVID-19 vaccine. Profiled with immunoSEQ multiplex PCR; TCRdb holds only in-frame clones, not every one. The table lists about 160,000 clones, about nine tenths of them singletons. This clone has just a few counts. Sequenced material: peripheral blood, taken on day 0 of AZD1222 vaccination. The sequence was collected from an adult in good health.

The CDR3: CASSLPQERLTEAFF. CDR3 nucleotide sequence: TGTGCCAGCAGCTTACCGCAGGAGAGGCTTACTGAAGCTTTCTTT. This sequence joins TRBV6-2 or TRBV6-3 and TRBJ1-1; D is unclear. The CDR3 spans 15 residues. Trimming pared 6 bases from V and 5 bases from J, leaving 19 bases between. The V gene's germline CDR1 is MNHEY and CDR2 SVGEGT.